This paragraph reports one T cell receptor (beta chain). This entry comes from a study of control samples from healthy donors and cancer patients. Some clones are missing from TCRdb's copy, which holds only in-frame ones; the method was immunoSEQ multiplex PCR. Its clone listing holds some 190,000 clones. The CDR3 totals 14 residues. In germline, CDR1 is SGDLS, CDR2 YYNGEE. Trimming took off 0 bases at V and 9 bases at J, with 10 bases between the two ends. The sequence was obtained from a woman aged 30 to 39 in good health. This rearrangement joins TRBV9 to TRBJ1-6, with D possibly matching TRBD1 (5 bases). Sequencing was performed on blood. CDR3 amino acids: CASSVGDSGSPLHF. The DNA for the CDR3 is TGTGCCAGCAGCGTAGGGGACTCGGGTTCACCCCTCCACTTT.